This TCR beta chain stems from a study of tumor and adjacent non-tumor tissue in lung cancer. Study-level background: The cohort had approximately 13 adenocarcinoma, a couple of squamous cell and 1 small cell patients.

The template was RNA from unsorted bulk tissue. As regards this clonotype: The junction shows a germline mismatch at one end, possibly a read error.

Germline lookup yields CDR1 KGHDR and CDR2 SFDVKD. This CDR3 has 13 amino acids. Three rounds of nested PCR, following a modified ARM-PCR protocol, produced the TCRbeta library. TCRdb reprocessed the multiplex PCR reads via MiXCR and lists one record per CDR3 protein. This table holds 55,000 to 75,000 distinct CDR3 sequences, 55% to 70% found once. Sequencing used lung tumor tissue. The chain is built from TRBV24-1 and TRBJ1-1, with 8 bases aligning to TRBD1. The TCR was taken from a man between 45 and 60 years old with non-small cell lung cancer. The CDR3 sequence: CATKRTGSTEAFF. DNA of the CDR3: TGTGCTACCAAGAGGACAGGGAGCACTGAAGCTTTCTTT.